This T cell receptor beta chain was observed in a study of blood T cell repertoires in COVID-19. V dropped 1 base and J dropped 4; count of bases not matched to a gene: 2. CDR1 SGHRS and CDR2 YFSETQ come from the germline V gene. The CDR3 totals 15 residues. Only in-frame clones appear in the TCRdb table, and some are missing; sequencing was by immunoSEQ multiplex PCR. The sample holds 140,000 to 150,000 clones; approximately 91% are singletons and the top ten take about 2.3%. V and J are TRBV5-1 and TRBJ2-5; 12 bases align to TRBD2. The sequenced sample was peripheral blood. The TCR comes from a human donor in a cohort sampled during active COVID-19. The DNA for the CDR3 is TGCGCCAGCAGCTTGCCTAGCGGGGGGGGAGAGACCCAGTACTTC. Residues: CASSLPSGGGETQYF. Looking up the rest from reference TRBV5-1 and TRBJ2-5 gives the full variable domain: KAGVTQTPRYLIKTRGQQVTLSCSPISGHRSVSWYQQTPGQGLQFLFEYFSETQRNKGNFPGRFSGRQFSNSRSEMNVSTLELGDSALYLCASSLPSGGGETQYFGPGTRLLVL.